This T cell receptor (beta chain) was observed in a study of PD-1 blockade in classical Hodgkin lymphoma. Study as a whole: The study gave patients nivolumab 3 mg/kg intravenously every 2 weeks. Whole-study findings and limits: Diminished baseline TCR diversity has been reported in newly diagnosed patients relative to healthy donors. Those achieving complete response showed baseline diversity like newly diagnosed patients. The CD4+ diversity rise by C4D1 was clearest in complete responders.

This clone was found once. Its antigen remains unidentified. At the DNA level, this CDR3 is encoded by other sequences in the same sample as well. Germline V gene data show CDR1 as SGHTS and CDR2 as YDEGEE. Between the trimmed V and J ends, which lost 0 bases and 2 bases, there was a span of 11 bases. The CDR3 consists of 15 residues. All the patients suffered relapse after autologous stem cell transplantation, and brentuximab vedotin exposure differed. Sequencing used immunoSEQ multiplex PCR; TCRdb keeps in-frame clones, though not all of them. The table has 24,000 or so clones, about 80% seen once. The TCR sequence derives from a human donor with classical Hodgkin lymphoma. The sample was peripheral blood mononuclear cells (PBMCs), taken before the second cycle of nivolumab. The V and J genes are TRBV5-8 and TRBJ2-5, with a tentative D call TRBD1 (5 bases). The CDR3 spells CASSLGGRVQETQYF. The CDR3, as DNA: TGTGCCAGCAGCTTGGGTGGCAGGGTTCAAGAGACCCAGTACTTC.